This entry lists 18 T cell receptor beta chains sequenced from one sample in a study of blood T cell repertoires in COVID-19. Sequencing used immunoSEQ multiplex PCR; TCRdb keeps in-frame clones, though not all of them. Counted here are about 89,000 clones, 75% to 90% occurring once; the ten biggest clones make up over 15%. Sequencing was performed on peripheral blood. The origin of the receptors is a woman over 75 with acute or convalescent COVID-19.

This sequence joins TRBV3-1 (or the pseudogene TRBV3-2) and TRBJ2-7, with 12 bases that match TRBD2. J gave up 0 bases and V 3 bases, and 6 bases lay outside the gene matches. Per the germline V gene, CDR1 is LGHDT and CDR2 is YNNKEL (reference sequence). This CDR3 spans 17 amino acids. For the CDR3, the DNA is TGTGCCAGCAGCCATCCTAGCGGGAGGGGATACTCCTACGAGCAGTACTTC. Translating gives CASSHPSGRGYSYEQYF.

As DNA, the CDR3 is TGTGCCAGCAGCCAAGCGGATCTGGCTAGCGGGGAAGAAGATACGCAGTATTTT. Protein sequence: CASSQADLASGEEDTQYF. The chain employs TRBV3-1 (or the pseudogene TRBV3-2) and TRBJ2-3; TRBD2 matches at 9 bases. The junction had 13 bases not matched to a gene; V was cut back by 1 base and J by 5 bases. The length of the CDR3 is 18 residues. Per germline, CDR1 LGHDT and CDR2 YNNKEL (reference sequence).

The V call is TRBV27, the J call TRBJ2-7; D perhaps matches TRBD2 (5 bases). There are 12 residues in the CDR3. Germline assignment: CDR1 MNHEY and CDR2 SMNVEV (reference sequence). The germline V and J ends were trimmed by 3 bases and 6 bases, with 9 bases remaining between them. The CDR3 bases are TGTGCCAGCAGTTTCGGTGCGGGCGAGCAGTACTTC. This sequence encodes CASSFGAGEQYF.

The chain recombines TRBV6-1 with TRBJ2-1; D gene uncertain. CDR1 MNHNS and CDR2 SASEGT come from the germline V gene. The V and J ends lost 1 base and 9 bases respectively, with 4 bases between them. CDR3 size: 11 residues. The CDR3 DNA reads as TGTGCCAGCAGTGAAGTCGGTGAGCAGTTCTTC. It is translated as CASSEVGEQFF.

In this sample, this clone turned up once. V gene TRBV23-1 combines with J gene TRBJ1-2; D ambiguous. TRBV23-1 is an ORF; its function is uncertain. The CDR3 sequence is 15 residues long. Trimming shortened V by 2 bases and J by 2 bases, and 12 bases separated the two germline ends. The CDR3 nucleotides read TGCGCCAGCAGTCAAGGGCGCGCTACAAACTATGGCTACACCTTC. Encoded protein: CASSQGRATNYGYTF.

This rearrangement joins TRBV3-1 (or the pseudogene TRBV3-2) to TRBJ2-7, with a weak D call TRBD1 (5 bases). Per the germline V gene, CDR1 is LGHDT and CDR2 is YNNKEL (reference sequence). CDR3 length: 16 residues. Trimming removed 1 base at V and 0 bases at J, with 13 bases between. The DNA of the CDR3 is TGTGCCAGCAGCCAAGCTTTGGCGACAGCCTCCTACGAGCAGTACTTC. It specifies CASSQALATASYEQYF.

CDR3 amino acids: CAWSVPGDRFNQPQHF. The CDR3 region has the DNA TGTGCCTGGAGTGTACCGGGGGACAGGTTCAATCAGCCCCAGCATTTT. The chain uses TRBV30 and TRBJ1-5; 8 nucleotides align to TRBD1. This CDR3 has 16 amino acids. In germline, CDR1 is GTSNPN, CDR2 SVGIG (reference sequence). After removal of 0 bases from V and 3 bases from J, the junction contained 7 bases not matched to a gene.

The J gene is TRBJ2-3, the V gene TRBV5-1; D not resolved. CDR3 length: 16 amino acids. The germline V and J ends were trimmed by 4 bases and 0 bases, with 15 bases remaining between them. From germline, CDR1 is SGHRS and CDR2 YFSETQ. This chain's CDR3 is CASSPPLDPSTDTQYF. The CDR3 nucleotides are TGCGCCAGCAGCCCGCCCCTAGACCCTAGCACAGATACGCAGTATTTT.

V is TRBV7-8 and J is TRBJ1-5, with D tentatively TRBD1 (6 bases). The CDR3 is made up of 13 amino acids. Trimming took 0 bases from V and 9 from J, leaving 9 bases between them. The germline gives CDR1 SGHVS, CDR2 FQNEAQ. The CDR3 spells CASSLARGPPQHF. In DNA, the CDR3 is TGTGCCAGCAGCTTAGCCAGGGGTCCGCCCCAGCATTTT.

The chain is built from TRBV7-9 and TRBJ2-7; D ambiguous. This CDR3 contains 15 residues. Trimming shortened V by 5 bases and J by 1 base, and 15 bases separated the two germline ends. Looked up from germline, CDR1 is SEHNR and CDR2 is FQNEAQ (reference sequence). The CDR3 sequence: CASSPRQALSYEQYF. The CDR3 nucleotides read TGTGCCAGCAGCCCCCGGCAGGCCCTATCCTACGAGCAGTACTTC. Combining the CDR3 with reference TRBV7-9 and TRBJ2-7 gives the whole variable domain DTGVSQNPRHKITKRGQNVTFRCDPISEHNRLYWYRQTLGQGPEFLTYFQNEAQLEKSRLLSDRFSAERPKGSFSTLEIQRTEQGDSAMYLCASSPRQALSYEQYFGPGTRLTVT.

The rearrangement links TRBV5-1 to TRBJ1-5, with D perhaps matching TRBD1 (6 bases). The CDR3 has 14 residues. Germline lookup yields CDR1 SGHRS and CDR2 YFSETQ. Trimming pared 6 bases from V and 0 bases from J, leaving 10 bases between. The CDR3 bases are TGCGCCAGCAAGCCGGACAGTAGCAATCAGCCCCAGCATTTT. Translation: CASKPDSSNQPQHF.

This clone showed up just once. The chain couples TRBV19 to TRBJ2-2; D unclear. V lost 0 bases to trimming and J lost 3 bases, with 14 bases between them. Germline V CDR1 and CDR2: LNHDA, SQIVND (reference sequence). The CDR3 runs to 17 residues. The CDR3 coding sequence is TGTGCCAGTAGTATAGATCTATACAGACCCGACACCGGGGAGCTGTTTTTT. It yields the protein CASSIDLYRPDTGELFF.

This chain links TRBV3-1 (or the pseudogene TRBV3-2) with TRBJ2-2; D is unresolved. Germline-derived CDR1 and CDR2 are LGHDT and YNNKEL (reference sequence). V was shortened by 0 bases and J by 5 bases, with 10 bases between the two germline ends. The CDR3 consists of 15 residues. The CDR3: CASSQEPLRTGELFF. The DNA for the CDR3 is TGTGCCAGCAGCCAAGAACCCTTGCGGACCGGGGAGCTGTTTTTT.

The gene calls are TRBV18 and TRBJ2-7; 7 bases match TRBD2. CDR1 and CDR2 (germline): KGHSH, LQKENI. Losses at the gene ends were 0 bases for V and 3 bases for J; bases not matched to a gene: 5. This CDR3 comprises 15 residues. The CDR3 DNA sequence: TGTGCCAGCTCACCACCGGCGGGAGCAATCTACGAGCAGTACTTC. It specifies CASSPPAGAIYEQYF.

The V gene is TRBV5-1, the J gene TRBJ2-3; weak D call: TRBD1 (6 bases). This CDR3 contains 15 residues. Trimming took 1 base from V and 6 from J, leaving 15 bases between them. From germline, CDR1 is SGHRS and CDR2 YFSETQ. CDR3: CASSLKPGASDTQYF. DNA of the CDR3: TGCGCCAGCAGCTTGAAGCCAGGGGCTTCGGATACGCAGTATTTT.

This clone was recorded once. V is TRBV3-1 (or the pseudogene TRBV3-2) and J is TRBJ1-6; D perhaps matches TRBD1 (6 bases). V was pared by 3 bases and J by 9 bases, with 15 bases between. Germline V gene sequence: CDR1 LGHDT, CDR2 YNNKEL (reference sequence). The CDR3 loop spans 15 amino acids. For the CDR3, the DNA is TGTGCCAGCAGCCAGGGGGTGGGGGCTGGTTCACCCCTCCACTTT. Translating gives CASSQGVGAGSPLHF.

J is TRBJ2-7 and V is TRBV19; 8 nucleotides agree with TRBD1. V lost 4 bases, J lost 4 bases, and 3 bases stayed unmatched. The CDR3 runs to 13 residues. Germline V lookup: CDR1 LNHDA, CDR2 SQIVND (reference sequence). CDR3 region: CASSSDRGYEQYF. CDR3 sequence (DNA): TGTGCCAGTAGTAGCGACAGGGGTTACGAGCAGTACTTC.

The chain joins TRBV18 to TRBJ1-1; D unclear. The V and J ends lost 3 bases and 1 base respectively, with 9 bases between them. Germline values: CDR1 KGHSH, CDR2 LQKENI. The CDR3 has 14 amino acids. The DNA of the CDR3 is TGTGCCAGCTCACCCCTCGACAAGAACACTGAAGCTTTCTTT. Its translation: CASSPLDKNTEAFF.